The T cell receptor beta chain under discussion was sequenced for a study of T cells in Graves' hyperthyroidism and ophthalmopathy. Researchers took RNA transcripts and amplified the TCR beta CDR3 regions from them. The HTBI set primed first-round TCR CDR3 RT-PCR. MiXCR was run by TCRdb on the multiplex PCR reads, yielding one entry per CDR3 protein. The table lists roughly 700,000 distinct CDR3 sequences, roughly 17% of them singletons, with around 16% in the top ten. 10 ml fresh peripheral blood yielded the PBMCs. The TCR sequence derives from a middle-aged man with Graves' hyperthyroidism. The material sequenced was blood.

This chain's CDR3 is CASSLQGLVNQPQHF. The DNA of the CDR3 is TGTGCCAGCAGCTTACAGGGTTTAGTGAATCAGCCCCAGCATTTT. V and J are TRBV5-6 and TRBJ1-5, with D possibly TRBD1 on 6 matching bases. V was trimmed by 2 bases and J by 4 bases, leaving 13 bases between them. Germline values: CDR1 SGHDT, CDR2 YYEEEE. This CDR3 is built from 15 residues.